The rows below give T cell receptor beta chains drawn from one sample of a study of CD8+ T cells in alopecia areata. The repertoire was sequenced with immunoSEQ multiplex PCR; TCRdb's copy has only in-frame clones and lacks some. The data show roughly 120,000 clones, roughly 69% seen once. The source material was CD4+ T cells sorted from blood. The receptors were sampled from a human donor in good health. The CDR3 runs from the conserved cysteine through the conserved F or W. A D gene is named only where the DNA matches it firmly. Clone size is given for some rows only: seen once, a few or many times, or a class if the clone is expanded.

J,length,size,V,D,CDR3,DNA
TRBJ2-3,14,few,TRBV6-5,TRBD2,CASRPGLGPDTQYF,TGTGCCAGCAGGCCGGGACTAGGGCCAGATACGCAGTATTTT
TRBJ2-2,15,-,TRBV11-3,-,CASATGAAHTGELFF,TGTGCCAGCGCGACCGGGGCGGCTCACACCGGGGAGCTGTTTTTT
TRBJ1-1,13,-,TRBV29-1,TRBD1,CSVGQGLNTEAFF,TGCAGCGTGGGACAGGGTTTGAACACTGAAGCTTTCTTT
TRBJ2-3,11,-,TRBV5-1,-,CASSLTDTQYF,TGCGCCAGCAGCCTAACAGATACGCAGTATTTT
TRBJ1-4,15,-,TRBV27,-,CASSFNRLSNEKLFF,TGTGCCAGCAGTTTCAACAGGCTCTCGAATGAAAAACTGTTTTTT
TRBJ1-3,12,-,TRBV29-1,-,CSVGFSGNTIYF,TGCAGCGTCGGTTTCTCTGGAAACACCATATATTTT
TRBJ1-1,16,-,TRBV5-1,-,CASRFGDNTMNTEAFF,TGCGCCAGCAGGTTTGGGGACAATACCATGAACACTGAAGCTTTCTTT
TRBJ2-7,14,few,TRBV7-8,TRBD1,CASSLDRGTYEQYF,TGTGCCAGCAGCTTAGACAGGGGGACCTACGAGCAGTACTTC
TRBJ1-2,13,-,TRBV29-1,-,CSCREGEGYGYTF,TGCAGTTGTAGGGAGGGGGAGGGCTATGGCTACACCTTC
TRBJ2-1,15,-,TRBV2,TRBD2,CASSEEAGDYNEQFF,TGTGCCAGCAGTGAAGAAGCGGGGGACTACAATGAGCAGTTCTTC